The entry that follows covers one TCR beta chain sequence. Per germline, CDR1 SQVTM and CDR2 ANQGSEA. This CDR3 is 15 amino acids long. J was trimmed by 3 bases and V by 6 bases; bases with no gene match: 11. Unsorted PBMC contributed roughly 300 ng DNA, 30,000 or so T cell genomes, to each replicate PCR. The method was immunoSEQ multiplex PCR; TCRdb's version includes in-frame clones alone and lacks a portion of them. The sample records 450,000 to 600,000 clones, about 80% being singletons. The data derive from a study of shared clonotypes between healthy human individuals. This TCR came from a woman in her forties in good health. Some clones in this sample may be carry-over from other donors' samples. The sample taken for sequencing was PBMCs. V usage is TRBV29-1 and J usage is TRBJ2-1, with 7 bases lining up with TRBD2. CDR3 residues: CSVLWLAEIYNEQFF. The CDR3 bases are TGCAGCGTCCTCTGGCTAGCGGAGATCTACAATGAGCAGTTCTTC.